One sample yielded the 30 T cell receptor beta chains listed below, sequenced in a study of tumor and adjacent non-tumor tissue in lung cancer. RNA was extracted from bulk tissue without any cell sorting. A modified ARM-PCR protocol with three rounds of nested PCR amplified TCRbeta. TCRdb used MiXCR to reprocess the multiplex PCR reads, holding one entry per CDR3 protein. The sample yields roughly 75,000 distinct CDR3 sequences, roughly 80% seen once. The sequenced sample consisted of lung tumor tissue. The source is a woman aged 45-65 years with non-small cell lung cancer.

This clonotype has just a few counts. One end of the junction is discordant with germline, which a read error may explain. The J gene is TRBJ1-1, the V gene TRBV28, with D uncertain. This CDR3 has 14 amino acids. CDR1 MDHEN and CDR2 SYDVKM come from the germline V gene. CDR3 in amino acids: CASSLSGRNSEAFF. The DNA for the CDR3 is TGTGCCAGCAGTTTATCGGGAAGGAACTCTGAAGCTTTCTTT. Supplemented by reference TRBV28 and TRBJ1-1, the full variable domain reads DVKVTQSSRYLVKRTGEKVFLECVQDMDHENMFWYRQDPGLGLRLIYFSYDVKMKEKGDIPEGYSVSREKKERFSLILESASTNQTSMYLCASSLSGRNSEAFFGQGTRLTVV.

CDR3 bases: TGTGCCAGCAGTGGTCGGAGCTCCTATTTTGGGCAGTTCTTC. It yields the protein CASSGRSSYFGQFF. This chain joins TRBV6-5 and TRBJ2-1; D is undetermined. Trimming took 5 bases from V and 12 from J, leaving 20 bases between them. CDR1 is MNHEY, CDR2 SVGAGI, per germline. The CDR3 length is 14 residues.

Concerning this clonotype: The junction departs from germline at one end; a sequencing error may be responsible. CDR3 amino acids: CASSQSCPRSDSSYNSPLHF. As DNA, the CDR3 is TGTGCTAGCAGCCAATCTTGCCCCCGTTCCGACTCGTCCTATAATTCACCCCTCCACTTT. The chain combines TRBV4-2 with TRBJ1-6; D not certain. CDR1 is LGHNA and CDR2 is YNFKEQ in the germline V gene. CDR3 size: 20 residues.

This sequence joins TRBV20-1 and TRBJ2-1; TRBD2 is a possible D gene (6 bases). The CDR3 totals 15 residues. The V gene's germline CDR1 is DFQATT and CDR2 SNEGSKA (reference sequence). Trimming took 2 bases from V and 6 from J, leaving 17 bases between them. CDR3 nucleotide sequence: TGCAGTGCTAGACTAACGGGAGCCGTTGGCAATGAGCAGTTCTTC. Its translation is CSARLTGAVGNEQFF.

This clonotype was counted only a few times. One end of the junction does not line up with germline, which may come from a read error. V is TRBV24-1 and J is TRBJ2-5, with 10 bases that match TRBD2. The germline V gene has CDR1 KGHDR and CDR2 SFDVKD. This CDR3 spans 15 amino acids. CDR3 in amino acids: CATSDFLAGAETQNF. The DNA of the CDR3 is TGTGCCACCAGTGATTTTCTAGCGGGAGCAGAGACCCAGAACTTC.

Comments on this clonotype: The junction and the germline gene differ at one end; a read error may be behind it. For the CDR3, the DNA is TGTGCCAGCAGTCTACGGGAAGGACGGACGAACACCGGGGAACTGTCTTTT. Protein sequence: CASSLREGRTNTGELSF. The rearrangement links TRBV12-3 or TRBV12-4 to TRBJ2-2, with D perhaps matching TRBD2 (5 bases). This CDR3 is built from 17 residues.

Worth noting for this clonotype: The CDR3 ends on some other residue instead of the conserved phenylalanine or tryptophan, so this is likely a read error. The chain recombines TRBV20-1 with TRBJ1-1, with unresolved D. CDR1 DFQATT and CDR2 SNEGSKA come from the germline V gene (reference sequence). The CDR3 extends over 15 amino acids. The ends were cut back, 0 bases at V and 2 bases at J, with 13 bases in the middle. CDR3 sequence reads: CSARDSRQPNTEAFC. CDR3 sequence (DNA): TGCAGTGCTAGAGATTCTCGGCAGCCCAACACTGAAGCTTTCTGT.

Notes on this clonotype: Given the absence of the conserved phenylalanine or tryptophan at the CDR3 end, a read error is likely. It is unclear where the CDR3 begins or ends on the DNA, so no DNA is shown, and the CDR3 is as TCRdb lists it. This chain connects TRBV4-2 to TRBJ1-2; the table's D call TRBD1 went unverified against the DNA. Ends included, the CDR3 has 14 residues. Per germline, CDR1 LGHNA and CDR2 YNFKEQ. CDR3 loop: CTSSQEGQAYGYTI.

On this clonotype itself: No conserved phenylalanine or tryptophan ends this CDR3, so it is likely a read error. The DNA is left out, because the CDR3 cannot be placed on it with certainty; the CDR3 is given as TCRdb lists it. CDR3 region: CVSSLAVVPEQYL. The genes are TRBV11-1 and TRBJ2-7. CDR1 SGHAT and CDR2 FQDESV come from the germline V gene (reference sequence). Including both end residues, the CDR3 is 13 amino acids long.

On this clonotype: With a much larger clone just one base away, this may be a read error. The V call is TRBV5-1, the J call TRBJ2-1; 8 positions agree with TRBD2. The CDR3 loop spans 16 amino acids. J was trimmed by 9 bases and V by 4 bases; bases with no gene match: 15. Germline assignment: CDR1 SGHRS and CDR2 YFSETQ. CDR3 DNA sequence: TGCGCCAGCAGCCTGGGGGGACTAGTGAGAATCAGTGAGCAGTTCTTC. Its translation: CASSLGGLVRISEQFF.

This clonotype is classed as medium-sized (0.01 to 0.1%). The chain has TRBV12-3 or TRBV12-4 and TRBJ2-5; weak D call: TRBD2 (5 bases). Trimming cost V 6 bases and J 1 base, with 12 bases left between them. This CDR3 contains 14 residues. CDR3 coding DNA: TGTGCCAGCAGGGCCCCGGGATCCCAAGAGACCCAGTACTTC. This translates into CASRAPGSQETQYF.

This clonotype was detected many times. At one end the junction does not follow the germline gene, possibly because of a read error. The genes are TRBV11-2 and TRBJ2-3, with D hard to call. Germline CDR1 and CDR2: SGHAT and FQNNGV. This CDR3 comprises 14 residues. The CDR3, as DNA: TGTGCCAGCAGCTTATGGTCTCGCACAGATACGCGGTATTTT. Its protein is CASSLWSRTDTRYF.

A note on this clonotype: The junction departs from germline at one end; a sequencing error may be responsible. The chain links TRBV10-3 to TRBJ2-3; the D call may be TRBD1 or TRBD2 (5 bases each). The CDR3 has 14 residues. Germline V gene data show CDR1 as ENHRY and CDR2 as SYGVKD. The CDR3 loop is CAISPGTGLDTHYF. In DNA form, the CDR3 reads TGTGCCATCAGCCCCGGGACCGGGTTAGATACGCACTATTTT.

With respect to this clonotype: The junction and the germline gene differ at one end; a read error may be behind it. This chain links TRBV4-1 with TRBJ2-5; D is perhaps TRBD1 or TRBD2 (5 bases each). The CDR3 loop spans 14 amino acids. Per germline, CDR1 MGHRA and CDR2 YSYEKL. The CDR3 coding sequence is TGCACCAGCGGTCTACAGGTCCGCCAGGAGACCCAGTACTTC. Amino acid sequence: CTSGLQVRQETQYF.

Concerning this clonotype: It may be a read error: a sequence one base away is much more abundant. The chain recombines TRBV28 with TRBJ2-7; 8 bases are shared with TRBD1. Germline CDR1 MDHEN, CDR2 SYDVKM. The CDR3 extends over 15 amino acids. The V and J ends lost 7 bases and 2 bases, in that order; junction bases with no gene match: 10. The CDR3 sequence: CASTIDRGRPYEQYF. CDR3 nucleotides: TGTGCCAGCACCATTGACAGGGGTAGGCCCTACGAGCAGTACTTC.

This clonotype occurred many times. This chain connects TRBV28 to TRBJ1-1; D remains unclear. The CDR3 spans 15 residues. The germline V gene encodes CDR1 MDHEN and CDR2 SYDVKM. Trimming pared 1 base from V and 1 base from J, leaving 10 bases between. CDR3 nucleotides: TGTGCCAGCAGTTTATATTTAATACAGAACACTGAAGCTTTCTTT. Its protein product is CASSLYLIQNTEAFF.

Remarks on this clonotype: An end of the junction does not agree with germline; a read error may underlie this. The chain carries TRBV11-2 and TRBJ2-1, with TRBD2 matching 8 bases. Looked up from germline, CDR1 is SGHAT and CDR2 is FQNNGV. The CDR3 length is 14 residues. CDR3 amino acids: CASSFKREYDEQFF. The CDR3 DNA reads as TGTGCCAGCAGTTTCAAGCGGGAGTACGATGAGCAATTCTTC.

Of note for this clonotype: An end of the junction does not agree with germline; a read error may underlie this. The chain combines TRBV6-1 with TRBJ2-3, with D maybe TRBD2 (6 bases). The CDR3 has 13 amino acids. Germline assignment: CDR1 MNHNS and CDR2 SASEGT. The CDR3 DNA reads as TGTGCCAATTCGCGGGGCGGCACAAATACGCAGTATTTT. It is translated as CANSRGGTNTQYF.

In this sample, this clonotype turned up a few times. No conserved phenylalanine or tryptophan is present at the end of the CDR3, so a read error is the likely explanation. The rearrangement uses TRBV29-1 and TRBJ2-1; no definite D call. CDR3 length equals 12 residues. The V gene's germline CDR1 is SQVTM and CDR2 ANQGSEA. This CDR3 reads CSVPKTFNEQFL. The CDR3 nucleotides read TGCAGTGTTCCTAAAACTTTCAATGAGCAGTTCCTC.

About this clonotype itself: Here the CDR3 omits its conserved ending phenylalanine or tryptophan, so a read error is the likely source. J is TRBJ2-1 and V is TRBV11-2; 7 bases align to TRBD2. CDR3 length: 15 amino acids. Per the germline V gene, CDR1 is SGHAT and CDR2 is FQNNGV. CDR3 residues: CASGLETSGRAEQFL. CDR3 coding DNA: TGTGCCAGCGGCTTAGAAACTAGTGGGAGGGCTGAGCAGTTCCTC.

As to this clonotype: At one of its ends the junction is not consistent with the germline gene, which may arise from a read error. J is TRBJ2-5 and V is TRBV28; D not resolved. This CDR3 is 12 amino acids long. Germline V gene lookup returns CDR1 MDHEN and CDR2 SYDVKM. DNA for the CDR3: TGTGCCAACAGTGGGATACGAGAGACCCAGTACTTC. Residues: CANSGIRETQYF. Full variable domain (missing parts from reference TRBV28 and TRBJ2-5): DVKVTQSSRYLVKRTGEKVFLECVQDMDHENMFWYRQDPGLGLRLIYFSYDVKMKEKGDIPEGYSVSREKKERFSLILESASTNQTSMYLCANSGIRETQYFGPGTRLLVL.

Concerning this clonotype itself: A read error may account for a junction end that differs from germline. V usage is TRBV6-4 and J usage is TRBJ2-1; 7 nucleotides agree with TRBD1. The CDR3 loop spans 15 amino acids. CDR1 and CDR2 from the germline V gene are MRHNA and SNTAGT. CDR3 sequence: CASSDPRQGVNEHFF. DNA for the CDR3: TGTGCCAGCAGTGACCCAAGACAGGGAGTCAATGAGCACTTCTTC.

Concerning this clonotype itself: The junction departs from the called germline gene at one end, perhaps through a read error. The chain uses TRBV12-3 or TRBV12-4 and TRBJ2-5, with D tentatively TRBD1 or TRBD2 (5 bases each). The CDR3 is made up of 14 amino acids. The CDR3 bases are TGTGTCAGCAGTTTGTCCTCTGGGGGAGAGACCCAATACTTC. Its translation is CVSSLSSGGETQYF.

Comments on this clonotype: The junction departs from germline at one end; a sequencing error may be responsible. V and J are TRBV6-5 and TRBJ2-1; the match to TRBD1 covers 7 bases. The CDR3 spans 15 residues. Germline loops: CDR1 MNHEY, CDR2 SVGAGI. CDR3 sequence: CASSYDGTVHNDQFF. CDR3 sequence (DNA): TGTGCCAGCAGTTACGACGGGACAGTCCACAATGACCAGTTCTTC.

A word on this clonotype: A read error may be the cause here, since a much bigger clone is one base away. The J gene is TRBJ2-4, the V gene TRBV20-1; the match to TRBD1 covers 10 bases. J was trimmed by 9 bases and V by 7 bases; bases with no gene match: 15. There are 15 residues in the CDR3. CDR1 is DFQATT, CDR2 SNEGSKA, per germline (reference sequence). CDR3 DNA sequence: TGCAGTGTCCGACCCGACAGGGGGCGGGGTGGCATTCAGTACTTC. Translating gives CSVRPDRGRGGIQYF.

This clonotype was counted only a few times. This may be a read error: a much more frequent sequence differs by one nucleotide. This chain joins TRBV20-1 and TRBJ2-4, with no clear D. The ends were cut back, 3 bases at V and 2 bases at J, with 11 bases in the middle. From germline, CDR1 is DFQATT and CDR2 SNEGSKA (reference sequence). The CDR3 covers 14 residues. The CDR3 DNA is TGCAGTGCTAGCCTCCTAGAGACCAAAAACATTCAGTACTTC. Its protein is CSASLLETKNIQYF.

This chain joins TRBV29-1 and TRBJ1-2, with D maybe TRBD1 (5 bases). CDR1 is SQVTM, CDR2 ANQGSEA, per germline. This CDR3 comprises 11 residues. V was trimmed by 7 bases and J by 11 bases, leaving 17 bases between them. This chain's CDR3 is CSASGTGAYTF. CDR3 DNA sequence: TGCAGCGCATCGGGGACTGGGGCTTACACCTTC.

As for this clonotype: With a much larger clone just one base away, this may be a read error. In nucleotides, the CDR3 is TGTGCCAGCAGTGCAGGTCAGCCCCAGCATTTT. Translating gives CASSAGQPQHF. This sequence joins TRBV2 and TRBJ1-5, with unresolved D. CDR3 size: 11 residues. V lost 4 bases to trimming and J lost 6 bases, with 4 bases between them. Looked up from germline, CDR1 is SNHLY and CDR2 is FYNNEI.

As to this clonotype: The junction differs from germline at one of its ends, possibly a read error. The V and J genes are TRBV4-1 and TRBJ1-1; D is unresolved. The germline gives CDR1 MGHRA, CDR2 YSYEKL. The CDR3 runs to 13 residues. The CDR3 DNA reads TGCGCCAGGAGCTTGGATTCGAGCACTGAAACTTTCTTC. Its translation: CARSLDSSTETFF.

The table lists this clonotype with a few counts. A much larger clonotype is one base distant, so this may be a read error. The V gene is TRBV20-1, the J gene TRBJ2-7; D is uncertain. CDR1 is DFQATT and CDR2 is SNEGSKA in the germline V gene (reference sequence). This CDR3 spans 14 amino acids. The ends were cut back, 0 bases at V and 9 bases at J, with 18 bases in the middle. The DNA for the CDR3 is TGCAGTGCTAGAGATTCCACAATCCAAGTTCGGCAGTACTTC. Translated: CSARDSTIQVRQYF.